The entry below describes one T cell receptor beta chain. The germline V and J ends were trimmed by 5 bases and 0 bases, with 11 bases remaining between them. The CDR3 spans 15 residues. CDR1 LNHDA and CDR2 SQIVND come from the germline V gene (reference sequence). Reverse transcription used roughly 0.45 to 1 ug RNA and random hexamers. Via MiXCR, TCRdb re-called the immunoSEQ multiplex PCR reads, giving one row per CDR3 protein. The sample shows about 85,000 distinct CDR3 sequences, 85% to 95% of them seen only once. The source of the sample is a study of CD8 T cells in Susac syndrome. In the study overall: Each patient with Susac syndrome, at the time of blood draw, was therapy-naive, on corticosteroids, or on intravenous immunoglobulin alone.

The TCR comes from a human donor with Susac syndrome. Material: CD8+ T cells from PBMCs. The V call is TRBV19, the J call TRBJ2-1; D unresolved. The CDR3 here is CASSLVGYSYNEQFF. DNA for the CDR3: TGTGCCAGTAGTTTGGTCGGGTACTCCTACAATGAGCAGTTCTTC.